Below, 31 T cell receptor beta chains from the same sample are listed, as sequenced in a study of blood T cell repertoires in COVID-19. Sequencing was performed with immunoSEQ multiplex PCR; in TCRdb, only in-frame clones are kept and a portion is missing. The sample has more than 95,000 clones; around 90% are singletons. Material: peripheral blood. The receptors derive from a man aged 50 to 60 in a cohort sampled during active COVID-19.

The V call is TRBV6-2 or TRBV6-3, the J call TRBJ1-2, with D tentatively TRBD1 (6 bases). Between the trimmed V and J ends, which lost 0 bases and 7 bases, there was a span of 15 bases. CDR1 MNHEY and CDR2 SVGEGT come from the germline V gene. The CDR3 consists of 15 residues. CDR3 sequence reads: CASSYSTGLLGGYTF. The CDR3 DNA reads as TGTGCCAGCAGTTACTCCACAGGGTTGCTCGGTGGCTACACCTTC.

This chain connects TRBV5-1 to TRBJ2-1, with 7 bases lining up with TRBD2. Germline CDR1 SGHRS, CDR2 YFSETQ. The CDR3 has 15 residues. The V and J ends lost 0 bases and 6 bases, in that order; junction bases with no gene match: 6. CDR3 protein: CASSLGGTTINEQFF. CDR3 coding DNA: TGCGCCAGCAGCTTGGGGGGGACTACTATCAATGAGCAGTTCTTC.

This clone came up once. The J gene is TRBJ2-7, the V gene TRBV29-1; TRBD1 might be the D (5 bases). Germline CDR1 is SQVTM and CDR2 is ANQGSEA. The CDR3 runs to 13 residues. V lost 5 bases and J lost 7, with 18 bases in between. The CDR3 DNA reads as TGCAGCGTTCTTACAGGCGTCCTCGGGGAGCAGTACTTC. It codes for CSVLTGVLGEQYF.

This clone appeared once. V gene TRBV5-1 combines with J gene TRBJ2-1; perhaps TRBD2 as D (6 bases). The V gene's germline CDR1 is SGHRS and CDR2 YFSETQ. This CDR3 is built from 15 residues. Trimming pared 0 bases from V and 7 bases from J, leaving 14 bases between. The CDR3 DNA reads as TGCGCCAGCAGCTTGGTGCGGGGCGACGAGAATGAGCAGTTCTTC. It translates to CASSLVRGDENEQFF.

The chain employs TRBV6-5 and TRBJ2-6; 7 bases are a match to TRBD2. The CDR3 is 15 amino acids. Unmatched junction bases numbered 7, after V lost 7 bases and J lost 4 bases. Germline V gene lookup returns CDR1 MNHEY and CDR2 SVGAGI. The DNA of the CDR3 is TGTGCCAGCACCCCGGGGGGATCGGGGGCCAACGTCCTGACTTTC. This encodes CASTPGGSGANVLTF.

The V and J genes are TRBV9 and TRBJ1-3; no firm D call. With 0 bases removed from V and 4 bases from J, the gap between germline ends came to 14 bases. CDR1 and CDR2 (germline): SGDLS, YYNGEE. The CDR3 consists of 16 residues. For the CDR3, the DNA is TGTGCCAGCAGCGTAGAGTCCGGGATTGCCGGAAACACCATATATTTT. Translated: CASSVESGIAGNTIYF.

The rearrangement links TRBV6-5 to TRBJ1-3; D uncertain. The length of the CDR3 is 12 residues. V gave up 8 bases and J gave up 0 bases, with 5 bases separating them. Germline loops: CDR1 MNHEY, CDR2 SVGAGI. CDR3 region: CASLSSGNTIYF. CDR3 coding DNA: TGTGCCAGCCTGAGCTCTGGAAACACCATATATTTT.

The chain employs TRBV27 and TRBJ1-1, with unresolved D. This CDR3 region has 12 residues. The germline V gene has CDR1 MNHEY and CDR2 SMNVEV (reference sequence). V dropped 5 bases and J dropped 7 bases, with 11 bases sitting between them. CDR3 in amino acids: CASSRNPGEAFF. The DNA of the CDR3 is TGTGCCAGCAGTAGAAACCCGGGTGAAGCTTTCTTT.

The V and J genes are TRBV5-6 and TRBJ2-3; a weak D match, TRBD2 (5 bases). The ends were cut back, 3 bases at V and 1 base at J, with 6 bases in the middle. This CDR3 comprises 13 residues. The V gene's germline CDR1 is SGHDT and CDR2 YYEEEE. The CDR3 DNA reads as TGTGCCAGCAGCTGGGGAGGCACAGATACGCAGTATTTT. It translates to CASSWGGTDTQYF.

As for this clone: A junction boundary mismatches the germline segment, possibly from a read error. J is TRBJ2-2 and V is TRBV7-7; 15 nucleotides line up with TRBD2. This CDR3 is built from 18 residues. Germline CDR1 reads SSHAT; CDR2 reads FNYEAQ (reference sequence). Here the CDR3 reads CASSLVGTSGGYTGELFF. CDR3 in DNA: TGTGCTAGCAGCTTAGTGGGGACTAGCGGGGGGTACACCGGGGAGCTGTTTTTT.

This clone was seen only once. V gene TRBV3-1 (or the pseudogene TRBV3-2) combines with J gene TRBJ1-4, with TRBD1 matching over 7 bases. V lost 3 bases and J lost 1; bases outside the gene matches: 5. Germline V gene lookup returns CDR1 LGHDT and CDR2 YNNKEL (reference sequence). CDR3 size: 16 residues. The CDR3 DNA reads TGTGCCAGCAGCCAGCACAGGGGCGGAACTAATGAAAAACTGTTTTTT. Translating it yields CASSQHRGGTNEKLFF.

The CDR3 region is CASSGRVRGEKLFF. The CDR3 nucleotides read TGTGCCAGCAGTGGCAGGGTTCGTGGTGAAAAACTGTTTTTT. The chain couples TRBV27 to TRBJ1-4, with TRBD1 as a possible D gene (5 bases). CDR3 length: 14 amino acids. Germline V CDR1 and CDR2: MNHEY, SMNVEV (reference sequence). V lost 5 bases, J lost 7 bases, and 14 bases lay in between.

The chain links TRBV2 to TRBJ2-7, with 9 bases matching TRBD2. This CDR3 contains 15 residues. J lost 6 bases, V lost 3 bases, and 9 bases had no gene match. CDR1 is SNHLY and CDR2 is FYNNEI in the germline V gene. CDR3 region: CASSDRGTSFGEQYF. The CDR3 DNA sequence: TGTGCCAGCAGTGACCGGGGGACTAGCTTTGGCGAGCAGTACTTC.

This clone was detected once. The rearrangement joins TRBV10-3 to TRBJ2-5, with 10 bases lining up with TRBD1. Unmatched junction bases numbered 5, after V lost 6 bases and J lost 4 bases. The CDR3 is made up of 14 amino acids. Germline V CDR1 and CDR2: ENHRY, SYGVKD. The CDR3 DNA reads TGTGCCATCAGGGGGACAGGGGAGGCAGAGACCCAGTACTTC. This encodes CAIRGTGEAETQYF.

This clone was counted a few times. The V call is TRBV19, the J call TRBJ2-3; D possibly corresponds to TRBD1 (5 bases). Trimming left V 2 bases short and J 1 base short, with 13 bases between. Germline CDR1 LNHDA, CDR2 SQIVND (reference sequence). The CDR3 sequence is 16 residues long. CDR3 nucleotide sequence: TGTGCCAGTAGTATATCGGTAGGGGAAGGCACAGATACGCAGTATTTT. Amino acid sequence: CASSISVGEGTDTQYF.

This clone was seen only a few times. The V gene is TRBV5-5, the J gene TRBJ1-6; a possible D gene is TRBD1 (5 bases). The CDR3 covers 14 residues. The germline gives CDR1 SGHKS, CDR2 YYEKEE (reference sequence). With 5 bases removed from V and 7 bases from J, the gap between germline ends came to 13 bases. CDR3 loop: CASRWGGENSPLHF. The CDR3 bases are TGTGCCAGCAGATGGGGCGGTGAGAATTCACCCCTCCACTTT.

Regarding this clone: Compared with germline, one end of the junction differs, possibly owing to a read error. The chain is built from TRBV7-7 and TRBJ2-1; 14 bases fit TRBD2. Per the germline V gene, CDR1 is SSHAT and CDR2 is FNYEAQ (reference sequence). This CDR3 spans 15 amino acids. The CDR3 here is CASSLGLAGGGEQFF. The CDR3 DNA reads TGTGCTAGCAGCCTAGGACTAGCGGGGGGAGGTGAGCAGTTCTTC.

The chain has TRBV6-2 or TRBV6-3 and TRBJ2-5; 9 bases are a match to TRBD2. Germline V gene sequence: CDR1 MNHEY, CDR2 SVGEGT. This CDR3 is 14 amino acids long. Germline trimming cut 5 bases from V and 9 bases from J; bases unmatched to any gene: 10. The CDR3 nucleotides are TGTGCCAGCAGTACCCCCCAGCGGGGGGCGCCCCAGTACTTC. This encodes CASSTPQRGAPQYF.

The rearrangement joins TRBV5-5 to TRBJ2-7; D might be TRBD1 (6 bases). Trimming pared 5 bases from V and 3 bases from J, leaving 15 bases between. The CDR3 is 14 amino acids. Germline CDR1 is SGHKS and CDR2 is YYEKEE (reference sequence). CDR3 sequence: CASRPPGQSYEQYV. The CDR3, as DNA: TGTGCCAGCAGACCACCTGGACAGAGCTACGAGCAGTACGTC.

This clone showed up just once. The gene calls are TRBV28 and TRBJ1-1; perhaps TRBD1 as D (6 bases). Germline V gene lookup returns CDR1 MDHEN and CDR2 SYDVKM. CDR3 length equals 11 residues. Trimming removed 10 bases from V and 4 bases from J, with 10 bases in between. The CDR3 reads CATTGSTEAFF. The CDR3 region has the DNA TGTGCCACCACAGGGAGCACTGAAGCTTTCTTT.

The rearrangement joins TRBV5-1 to TRBJ1-6; D may be TRBD1 (5 bases). Germline values: CDR1 SGHRS, CDR2 YFSETQ. This CDR3 spans 13 amino acids. The V end lost 6 bases, the J end lost 9 bases, and 13 bases lay between the germline ends. The CDR3 region is CASTGVGGSPLHF. CDR3 DNA: TGCGCCAGCACCGGGGTGGGGGGTTCACCCCTCCACTTT.

The chain carries TRBV5-1 and TRBJ2-2, with unresolved D. The germline gives CDR1 SGHRS, CDR2 YFSETQ. The V end lost 2 bases, the J end lost 5 bases, and 4 bases lay between the germline ends. CDR3 length: 12 residues. This CDR3 reads CASSFSTGELFF. The CDR3 DNA reads TGCGCCAGCAGCTTCTCGACCGGGGAGCTGTTTTTT.

The genes are TRBV14 and TRBJ1-2, with a weak D call TRBD1 (6 bases). From germline, CDR1 is SGHDN and CDR2 FVKESK. Between the trimmed V and J ends, which lost 1 base and 8 bases, there was a span of 11 bases. This CDR3 comprises 13 residues. Written as DNA, the CDR3 is TGTGCCAGCAGCCAAGTTACAGGGCGCGGCTACACCTTC. Translating it yields CASSQVTGRGYTF.

This clone was seen just once. The rearrangement links TRBV9 to TRBJ2-7, with 7 bases identical to TRBD1. CDR3 length equals 13 residues. Germline CDR1 is SGDLS and CDR2 is YYNGEE. J lost 2 bases, V lost 3 bases, and 2 bases had no gene match. The CDR3 DNA follows: TGTGCCAGCAGCGGACAGGGTACCTACGAGCAGTACTTC. Residues: CASSGQGTYEQYF.

The rearrangement joins TRBV4-2 to TRBJ2-2; 11 nucleotides match TRBD2. Germline CDR1 reads LGHNA; CDR2 reads YNFKEQ. This CDR3 contains 16 residues. V lost 1 base to trimming and J lost 2 bases; unmatched junction nucleotides: 0. In nucleotides, the CDR3 is TGTGCCAGCAGCCAAGGACTAGCGGGAAACACCGGGGAGCTGTTTTTT. It encodes CASSQGLAGNTGELFF.

The count of this clone is one. This chain links TRBV7-2 with TRBJ1-4, with TRBD1 matching 9 bases. Trimming removed 6 bases from V and 5 bases from J; junction bases left unmatched: 4. This CDR3 region has 14 residues. Germline V lookup: CDR1 SGHTA, CDR2 FQGNSA. The CDR3 sequence: CASRTGQGNEKLFF. The CDR3 DNA follows: TGTGCCAGCAGGACGGGACAGGGAAATGAAAAACTGTTTTTT. Using reference TRBV7-2 and TRBJ1-4 for the parts outside the CDR3, the full variable domain is GAGVSQSPSNKVTEKGKDVELRCDPISGHTALYWYRQSLGQGLEFLIYFQGNSAPDKSGLPSDRFSAERTGGSVSTLTIQRTQQEDSAVYLCASRTGQGNEKLFFGSGTQLSVL.

The chain carries TRBV6-5 and TRBJ1-5, with D perhaps TRBD1 (5 bases). This CDR3 spans 13 amino acids. V lost 7 bases and J lost 7, with 14 bases in between. CDR1 MNHEY and CDR2 SVGAGI come from the germline V gene. The CDR3 spells CASTFGGGQPQHF. DNA of the CDR3: TGTGCCAGCACGTTCGGGGGAGGCCAGCCCCAGCATTTT.

CDR3 protein: CASSPRENTEAFF. As DNA, the CDR3 is TGTGCCAGCTCACCCCGAGAGAACACTGAAGCTTTCTTT. V gene TRBV18 combines with J gene TRBJ1-1; D is ambiguous. V was trimmed by 3 bases and J by 1 base, leaving 6 bases between them. Germline V gene sequence: CDR1 KGHSH, CDR2 LQKENI. This CDR3 is 13 amino acids long.

This chain connects TRBV11-3 to TRBJ2-7; 12 positions agree with TRBD1. Looked up from germline, CDR1 is SGHNT and CDR2 is YENEEA. V lost 4 bases to trimming and J lost 2 bases; unmatched junction nucleotides: 3. CDR3 length: 15 residues. The CDR3 region has the DNA TGTGCCAGCAGCTCAGGGACAGGGGGCACCTACGAGCAGTACTTC. Amino acids: CASSSGTGGTYEQYF.

The rearrangement uses TRBV5-4 and TRBJ2-3; D uncertain. V lost 4 bases, J lost 6 bases, and 12 bases lay in between. This CDR3 has 13 residues. Germline loops: CDR1 SGHNT, CDR2 YYREEE (reference sequence). CDR3: CASSPLPRDTQYF. In nucleotides, the CDR3 is TGTGCCAGCAGCCCCCTACCCCGGGATACGCAGTATTTT.

This clone was recorded only once. This chain links TRBV10-2 with TRBJ2-1; 9 nucleotides match TRBD2. Germline lookup yields CDR1 WSHSY and CDR2 SAAADI. The V and J ends lost 6 bases and 1 base, in that order; junction bases with no gene match: 7. This CDR3 region has 16 residues. The CDR3: CASRVAGALSYNEQFF. DNA for the CDR3: TGCGCCAGCAGAGTAGCGGGGGCCCTTTCCTACAATGAGCAGTTCTTC.